Presented here are 9 T cell receptor beta chains from one specimen sequenced in a study of blood T cell repertoires in COVID-19. This table comes from immunoSEQ multiplex PCR, and its TCRdb copy is limited to in-frame clones, with some not included. Here the sample spans about 69,000 clones, approximately 80% being singletons. The source material was peripheral blood. The receptors were sampled from a woman aged 80 or over with acute or convalescent COVID-19.

This clone turned up a few times. V gene TRBV30 combines with J gene TRBJ1-3; D unresolved. The germline V gene has CDR1 GTSNPN and CDR2 SVGIG (reference sequence). The CDR3 sequence is 14 residues long. The V and J ends lost 3 bases and 0 bases respectively, with 9 bases between them. CDR3 sequence reads: CAWRLLNSGNTIYF. For the CDR3, the DNA is TGTGCCTGGAGGCTATTGAACTCTGGAAACACCATATATTTT.

CDR3 in DNA: TGTGCCAGCAGTGAAGGGAAGACTAGCGGCCAGTACAATGAGCAGTTCTTC. Its protein product is CASSEGKTSGQYNEQFF. The V gene is TRBV6-1, the J gene TRBJ2-1, with 9 bases identical to TRBD2. The germline CDR1 and CDR2 sequences are MNHNS and SASEGT. The CDR3 spans 17 residues. Trimming cost V 1 base and J 4 bases; bases outside gene matches: 8.

J is TRBJ2-2 and V is TRBV9, with TRBD1 identical over 9 bases. Germline loops: CDR1 SGDLS, CDR2 YYNGEE. CDR3 length: 15 residues. V lost 4 bases and J lost 8; bases outside the gene matches: 9. CDR3 DNA sequence: TGTGCCAGCAGCCCTCGGGGACAGGGTCGAGGGGAGCTGTTTTTT. Protein sequence: CASSPRGQGRGELFF.

The chain links TRBV5-1 to TRBJ2-3; 11 nucleotides align to TRBD2. Germline V gene lookup returns CDR1 SGHRS and CDR2 YFSETQ. With 4 bases clipped from V and 6 bases from J, the junction kept 10 bases outside the gene matches. This CDR3 has 16 residues. DNA for the CDR3: TGCGCCAGCAGCCCTCGACTAGCGGGGCCCGGGGATACGCAGTATTTT. Translating it yields CASSPRLAGPGDTQYF. The variable domain in full, with the rest retrieved from reference TRBV5-1 and TRBJ2-3, is KAGVTQTPRYLIKTRGQQVTLSCSPISGHRSVSWYQQTPGQGLQFLFEYFSETQRNKGNFPGRFSGRQFSNSRSEMNVSTLELGDSALYLCASSPRLAGPGDTQYFGPGTRLTVL.

The chain combines TRBV16 with TRBJ1-5; 9 nucleotides align to TRBD1. CDR3 size: 17 residues. V was pared by 5 bases and J by 4 bases, with 12 bases of the junction left unmatched. Germline CDR1 reads KGHSY; CDR2 reads FQNENV. The CDR3 nucleotides are TGTGCCAGCAGCTTTATAGGAGGGACAGGGATGAATCAGCCCCAGCATTTT. Translation gives CASSFIGGTGMNQPQHF.

For this clone: One end of the junction is discordant with germline, which a read error may explain. The J gene is TRBJ2-1, the V gene TRBV20-1; D remains ambiguous. Germline V lookup: CDR1 DFQATT, CDR2 SNEGSKA (reference sequence). The CDR3 is made up of 11 amino acids. The CDR3 region is CSAALIGTTLF. The CDR3 DNA reads as TGCAGTGCCGCTCTCATAGGAACTACGCTCTTC.

This clone has just one count. The rearrangement uses TRBV5-3 and TRBJ2-7; 7 bases are a match to TRBD2. TRBV5-3 falls under the ORF class, with uncertain function. V shed 0 bases, J shed 1 base, and the junction held 4 bases outside the gene matches. This CDR3 has 15 residues. The CDR3 sequence: CARSLVASGSYEQYF. CDR3 bases: TGTGCCAGAAGCTTGGTGGCTAGCGGATCCTACGAGCAGTACTTC.

V is TRBV7-9 and J is TRBJ2-2; 11 positions agree with TRBD1. The junction had 5 bases not matched to a gene; V was cut back by 5 bases and J by 3 bases. The germline V gene encodes CDR1 SEHNR and CDR2 FQNEAQ (reference sequence). The CDR3 extends over 16 amino acids. CDR3: CASSPPGQGDTGELFF. DNA of the CDR3: TGTGCCAGCAGCCCGCCGGGACAGGGGGACACCGGGGAGCTGTTTTTT.

The rearrangement links TRBV2 to TRBJ1-2, with D maybe TRBD1 (5 bases). This CDR3 has 14 residues. Germline V gene sequence: CDR1 SNHLY, CDR2 FYNNEI. V was cut by 11 bases and J by 1 base, with 17 bases left in between. In DNA form, the CDR3 reads TGTGCCGGCCGGGGGGGAAGCAGTAACTATGGCTACACCTTC. It translates to CAGRGGSSNYGYTF.